These T cell receptor beta chains were read from a single sample in a study of identical twins. TCRdb re-analysed the 5' RACE reads in MiXCR, keeping a single row per CDR3 protein. This table holds fewer than 650,000 distinct CDR3 sequences, just over 7% found once. These data were also reused for a study on yellow fever vaccine responses in identical twins.

Material for sequencing was PBMCs. The receptors come from a woman aged 18-29 years in good health. The CDR3 runs from the conserved cysteine through the conserved F or W. The D gene is left open where the match is weak. Clone size is given for some rows only: seen once, a few or many times, or a class if the clone is expanded.

V gene: TRBV20-1; D gene: -; clone size: many; J gene: TRBJ2-3; CDR3 DNA: TGCAGTGCTTCCCGTAGCACAGATACGCAGTATTTT; CDR3 protein: CSASRSTDTQYF
V gene: TRBV19; D gene: -; clone size: -; J gene: TRBJ2-5; CDR3 DNA: TGTGCCAGTAGCGGATTAGGGCACCAAGAGACCCAGTACTTC; CDR3 protein: CASSGLGHQETQYF
V gene: TRBV10-3; D gene: -; clone size: -; J gene: TRBJ2-2; CDR3 DNA: TGTGCCATCCGGCCCGGTGAGGGGGTGTCGGGCACCGGGGAGCTGTTTTTT; CDR3 protein: CAIRPGEGVSGTGELFF
V gene: TRBV12-3/TRBV12-4; D gene: TRBD1; clone size: -; J gene: TRBJ2-3; CDR3 DNA: TGTGCCAGCAGTTTATCAGGGGGAGTAGATACGCAGTATTTT; CDR3 protein: CASSLSGGVDTQYF
V gene: TRBV19; D gene: -; clone size: few; J gene: TRBJ1-2; CDR3 DNA: TGTGCCAGTAACCCCACCCGGTTCTATGGCTACACCTTC; CDR3 protein: CASNPTRFYGYTF
V gene: TRBV11-3; D gene: TRBD2; clone size: -; J gene: TRBJ2-1; CDR3 DNA: TGTGCCAGCAGCCCGGCGGGGGACAATGAGCAGTTCTTC; CDR3 protein: CASSPAGDNEQFF
V gene: TRBV29-1; D gene: TRBD1; clone size: -; J gene: TRBJ2-1; CDR3 DNA: TGCAGCGTTGAAGGAGGGGGCGATGAGCAGTTCTTC; CDR3 protein: CSVEGGGDEQFF
V gene: TRBV20-1; D gene: TRBD2; clone size: few; J gene: TRBJ2-1; CDR3 DNA: TGCAGTGCTAGAGGCCCGGGACTAGCGGGAGGCAATGAGCAGTTCTTC; CDR3 protein: CSARGPGLAGGNEQFF
V gene: TRBV9; D gene: -; clone size: -; J gene: TRBJ1-2; CDR3 DNA: TGTGCCAGCAGCTCCTTTCGAATGAGGGGTGGCTACACCTTC; CDR3 protein: CASSSFRMRGGYTF
V gene: TRBV7-9; D gene: -; clone size: few; J gene: TRBJ2-1; CDR3 DNA: TGTGCCAGCAGCACGCCTCGGGGTGAGCAGTTCTTC; CDR3 protein: CASSTPRGEQFF
V gene: TRBV6-1; D gene: TRBD2; clone size: -; J gene: TRBJ2-3; CDR3 DNA: TGTGCCAGCAGTGTTAGGGAGGGGGATACGCAGTATTTT; CDR3 protein: CASSVREGDTQYF
V gene: TRBV27; D gene: -; clone size: many; J gene: TRBJ2-3; CDR3 DNA: TGTGCCAGCAGTTTTCGCTTAAGCACAGATACGCAGTATTTT; CDR3 protein: CASSFRLSTDTQYF
V gene: TRBV5-6; D gene: -; clone size: many; J gene: TRBJ1-4; CDR3 DNA: TGTGCCAGCAGCTTGATTCCGGAAAAACTGTTTTTT; CDR3 protein: CASSLIPEKLFF
V gene: TRBV18; D gene: -; clone size: -; J gene: TRBJ1-1; CDR3 DNA: TGTGCCAGCTCAGCAACAGGGTTTCCAAAGGATGGTGAAGCTTTCTTT; CDR3 protein: CASSATGFPKDGEAFF
V gene: TRBV4-2; D gene: TRBD2; clone size: -; J gene: TRBJ2-4; CDR3 DNA: TGTGCCAGCAGCCAAGTGGGAGCGGGGGGGCCGGTGGCCAAAAACATTCAGTACTTC; CDR3 protein: CASSQVGAGGPVAKNIQYF
V gene: TRBV2; D gene: -; clone size: -; J gene: TRBJ1-1; CDR3 DNA: TGTGCCAGCAGTGGCCGTCCCAGCCGAAACACTGAAGCTTTCTTT; CDR3 protein: CASSGRPSRNTEAFF
V gene: TRBV7-8; D gene: TRBD1; clone size: -; J gene: TRBJ2-7; CDR3 DNA: TGTGCCAGCAGCACAGGCGGGACAGGGTATATCGAGCAGTACTTC; CDR3 protein: CASSTGGTGYIEQYF
V gene: TRBV12-5; D gene: -; clone size: few; J gene: TRBJ2-1; CDR3 DNA: TGTGCTAGTGGCCCAGGCGATGAGCAGTTCTTC; CDR3 protein: CASGPGDEQFF
V gene: TRBV5-1; D gene: TRBD2; clone size: many; J gene: TRBJ2-2; CDR3 DNA: TGCGCCACCAAGGTGGCGGGAGAAAACGGGGAGCTGTTTTTT; CDR3 protein: CATKVAGENGELFF
V gene: TRBV29-1; D gene: TRBD1; clone size: many; J gene: TRBJ1-4; CDR3 DNA: TGCAGCGTTCTAGGACAGGGAAATGAAAAACTGTTTTTT; CDR3 protein: CSVLGQGNEKLFF
V gene: TRBV6-1; D gene: TRBD2; clone size: few; J gene: TRBJ2-3; CDR3 DNA: TGTGCCAGCAGGCTACTAGCGAGTCTTTCAGATACGCAGTATTTT; CDR3 protein: CASRLLASLSDTQYF
V gene: TRBV7-8; D gene: -; clone size: many; J gene: TRBJ1-2; CDR3 DNA: TGTGCCAGCAGCTTAGAGACGGCCGCAAGCTACACCTTC; CDR3 protein: CASSLETAASYTF
V gene: TRBV12-3/TRBV12-4; D gene: TRBD1; clone size: few; J gene: TRBJ2-7; CDR3 DNA: TGTGCCAGCAGTTGGACAGGGGGGATTTACGAGCAGTACTTC; CDR3 protein: CASSWTGGIYEQYF
V gene: TRBV29-1; D gene: TRBD1; clone size: -; J gene: TRBJ2-2; CDR3 DNA: TGCAGCGTTGAAAGGACAGGGGGAGGCGGGGAGCTGTTTTTT; CDR3 protein: CSVERTGGGGELFF
V gene: TRBV6-1; D gene: TRBD2; clone size: few; J gene: TRBJ2-7; CDR3 DNA: TGTGCCAGCAGATCCCAGCGGGAGGGCTCCTACGAGCAGTACTTC; CDR3 protein: CASRSQREGSYEQYF
V gene: TRBV7-2; D gene: TRBD2; clone size: few; J gene: TRBJ2-4; CDR3 DNA: TGTGCCAGCAGCGCCGACCCGGGGGGGGCCAAAAACATTCAGTACTTC; CDR3 protein: CASSADPGGAKNIQYF
V gene: TRBV6-5; D gene: -; clone size: -; J gene: TRBJ2-1; CDR3 DNA: TGTGCCAGCAGTTTCTATTCTAGTTTCCGACACAATGAGCAGTTCTTC; CDR3 protein: CASSFYSSFRHNEQFF
V gene: TRBV6-6; D gene: -; clone size: many; J gene: TRBJ1-4; CDR3 DNA: TGTGCCAGCAGTTATTATGAAAAACTGTTTTTT; CDR3 protein: CASSYYEKLFF
V gene: TRBV11-2; D gene: -; clone size: -; J gene: TRBJ1-6; CDR3 DNA: TGTGCCAGCAGCTTAGGGCTACCGGTTCCGAATTCACCCCTCCACTTT; CDR3 protein: CASSLGLPVPNSPLHF
V gene: TRBV7-9; D gene: TRBD2; clone size: -; J gene: TRBJ2-1; CDR3 DNA: TGTGCCGAGCAGGCCCCTAGCGGGTCGAGTGAGCAGTTCTTC; CDR3 protein: CAEQAPSGSSEQFF
V gene: TRBV5-1; D gene: -; clone size: few; J gene: TRBJ2-7; CDR3 DNA: TGCGCCAGCGGGCGGAGCCCCTACGAGCAGTACTTC; CDR3 protein: CASGRSPYEQYF
V gene: TRBV6-1; D gene: TRBD1; clone size: many; J gene: TRBJ2-1; CDR3 DNA: TGTGCCAGCAGTCGGACAGGGTCGGACAATGAGCAGTTCTTC; CDR3 protein: CASSRTGSDNEQFF
V gene: TRBV11-3; D gene: TRBD2; clone size: few; J gene: TRBJ2-3; CDR3 DNA: TGTGCCAGCAGCTTAGGTGGTGGGAGAGGCGGTTTGACTAGCGGGACTAGCACAGATACGCAGTATTTT; CDR3 protein: CASSLGGGRGGLTSGTSTDTQYF
V gene: TRBV11-2; D gene: TRBD2; clone size: few; J gene: TRBJ2-3; CDR3 DNA: TGTGCCAGCAGCCCTCGTACTAGCGGGGGGGCCAAATCAGATACGCAGTATTTT; CDR3 protein: CASSPRTSGGAKSDTQYF
V gene: TRBV29-1; D gene: TRBD1; clone size: -; J gene: TRBJ2-5; CDR3 DNA: TGCAGCACCTGGACAGGGGATGAGACCCAGTACTTC; CDR3 protein: CSTWTGDETQYF
V gene: TRBV6-5; D gene: -; clone size: -; J gene: TRBJ1-5; CDR3 DNA: TGTGCCAGCAGTTACTCGAACTCTCAGCCCCAGCATTTT; CDR3 protein: CASSYSNSQPQHF
V gene: TRBV20-1; D gene: -; clone size: many; J gene: TRBJ2-1; CDR3 DNA: TGCAGTGCTAGGGAACCTAGGATCGATTCTCATGAGCAGTTCTTC; CDR3 protein: CSAREPRIDSHEQFF
V gene: TRBV4-1; D gene: TRBD2; clone size: many; J gene: TRBJ2-1; CDR3 DNA: TGCGCCAGCAGCCAAGTGCCTAGCGGGAGCGGGGGATACAATGAGCAGTTCTTC; CDR3 protein: CASSQVPSGSGGYNEQFF
V gene: TRBV6-1; D gene: TRBD1; clone size: many; J gene: TRBJ1-5; CDR3 DNA: TGTGCCAGCAGCTTTGACAGGGCTGGTCAGCCCCAGCATTTT; CDR3 protein: CASSFDRAGQPQHF
V gene: TRBV12-3/TRBV12-4; D gene: -; clone size: -; J gene: TRBJ1-4; CDR3 DNA: TGTGCCAGCAGATTGGGCCCGAACAAACTGTTTTTT; CDR3 protein: CASRLGPNKLFF
V gene: TRBV11-2; D gene: TRBD2; clone size: many; J gene: TRBJ2-1; CDR3 DNA: TGTGCCAGCAGCTTGGGGAGGGGCACTAAAACGTACAATGAGCAGTTCTTC; CDR3 protein: CASSLGRGTKTYNEQFF
V gene: TRBV28; D gene: -; clone size: few; J gene: TRBJ2-5; CDR3 DNA: TGTGCCAGCAGTTCAACCAACCAAGAGACCCAGTACTTC; CDR3 protein: CASSSTNQETQYF